This T cell receptor beta chain stems from a study of T cell clonotyping in hematopoietic cell transplantation. The protocol was immunoSEQ multiplex PCR, while the TCRdb copy is restricted to in-frame clones and leaves out a portion. The sample records roughly 24,000 clones, 65% to 90% being singletons. The V gene lost 2 bases and the J gene lost 0 bases, with 19 bases spanning the gap. Per germline, CDR1 SGHAT and CDR2 FQNNGV. This CDR3 comprises 18 residues. Time point defined: recipient sample about 28 days before transplant, after cytoreduction. The material sequenced was peripheral blood mononuclear cells, taken before stem cell transplant. The chain combines TRBV11-2 with TRBJ1-1; tentatively, D is TRBD1 (6 bases). The sequence was obtained from a woman aged 60 to 75 with acute myeloid leukemia. Some clones in this sample may be carry-over from other donors' samples. CDR3 DNA: TGTGCCAGCAGCTTATTTCGGACAGTCCTAGGTATGAACACTGAAGCTTTCTTT. Its protein is CASSLFRTVLGMNTEAFF.